A selection of T cell receptor beta chains follows, all from one sample in a study of OX40 agonist ivuxolimab in advanced cancers. Sequencing was performed with immunoSEQ multiplex PCR; in TCRdb, only in-frame clones are kept and a portion is missing. Among over 90,000 clones listed, roughly 94% were seen once. The sequencing here drew on CD4+ or CD8+ T cells sorted from blood, taken in a trial of the OX40 agonist ivuxolimab. The receptors originated from an adult with an advanced solid tumor such as melanoma, head and neck, liver or kidney cancer. CDR3s leave out the opening cysteine and the closing phenylalanine or tryptophan. Clone size appears in some rows only: once, few, many, or a class for an expanded clone.

TRBV18	NA	ASSPGGRAKNIQY
TRBV11-2	few	ASSLDPTNEQY
TRBV7-2	NA	ASSLGSGGAPYNEQF
TRBV18	NA	ASSPTGLNEKLF
TRBV5-4	once	ASSLGLAANTGELF
TRBV7-9	once	ASSFARGNSGNTIY
TRBV5-4	NA	ASSLPSGRGITSTDTQY
TRBV5-8	NA	ASSLGQGARNGYT
TRBV5-1	NA	ASSPGTDQSYEQY
TRBV11-2	NA	ASSSPLAGVYGGELF
TRBV5-5	NA	ASSLGAANYGYT
TRBV5-6	NA	ASSYTDTQY
TRBV5-3	NA	ARTQSLGRGNTEAF
TRBV29-1	NA	SVGAFGNTGELF
TRBV6-5	NA	ASSRQGAVPYEQY
TRBV7-9	NA	ASSSTASQPQH
TRBV9	NA	ASSVSQTYQETQY